The clone carrying this T cell receptor (beta chain) was counted a single time. Its matching antigen is unknown. Naive CD45RA+ and memory CD45RA-negative subsets were split from CD4+ cells. This specimen comes from a study of shared clonotypes between healthy human individuals. Broader study findings: Sorted-subset sequencing was shown by rarefaction to be incomplete despite large depth.

As originally analysed: ImmunoSEQ yielded junction-only sequences lacking quality scores, so filtering differed. The protocol was immunoSEQ multiplex PCR, while the TCRdb copy is restricted to in-frame clones and leaves out a portion. V and J calls and clone size follow that table, whereas D and trimming were derived from the DNA. Seen here are under 2,500,000 clones, more than 90% observed once, and the top ten hold around 0.13%. V lost 3 bases and J lost 6, with 14 bases in between. CDR1 is PRHDT and CDR2 is FYEKMQ in the germline V gene (reference sequence). This CDR3 comprises 15 residues. This TCR was recovered from a man aged 18-30 years in good health. Sequencing used naive CD4+ T cells sorted from blood. As for subset: CD45RA+ positively selected. This chain joins TRBV13 and TRBJ1-4, with TRBD1 as a possible D gene (6 bases). CDR3 DNA sequence: TGTGCCAGCAGCTTGGGGGCACAGGGCCATGAAAAACTGTTTTTT. Translation gives CASSLGAQGHEKLFF.